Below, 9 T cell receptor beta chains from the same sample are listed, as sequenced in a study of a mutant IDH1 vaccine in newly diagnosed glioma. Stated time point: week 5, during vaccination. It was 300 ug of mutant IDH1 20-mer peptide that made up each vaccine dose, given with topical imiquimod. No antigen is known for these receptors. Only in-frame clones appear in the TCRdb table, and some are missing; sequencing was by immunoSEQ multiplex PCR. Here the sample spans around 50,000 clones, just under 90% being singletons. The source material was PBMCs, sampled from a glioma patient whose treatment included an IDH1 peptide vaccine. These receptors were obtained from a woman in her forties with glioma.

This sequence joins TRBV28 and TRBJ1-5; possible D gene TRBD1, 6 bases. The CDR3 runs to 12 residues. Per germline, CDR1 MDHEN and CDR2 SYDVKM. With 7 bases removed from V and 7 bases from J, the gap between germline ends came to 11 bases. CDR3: CASNPGAQPQHF. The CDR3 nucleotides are TGTGCCAGCAACCCGGGGGCACAGCCCCAGCATTTT.

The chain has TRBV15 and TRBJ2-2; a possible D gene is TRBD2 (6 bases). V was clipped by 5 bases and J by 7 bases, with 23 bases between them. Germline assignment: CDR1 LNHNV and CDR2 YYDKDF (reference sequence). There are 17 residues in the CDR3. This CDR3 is CATSVPPIRLVFGELFF. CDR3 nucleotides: TGTGCCACCAGCGTTCCCCCGATAAGACTAGTGTTCGGGGAGCTGTTTTTT.

In DNA form, the CDR3 reads TGTGCCAGCTCACAGTATTCCCGCACAGATACGCAGTATTTT. Translation gives CASSQYSRTDTQYF. The gene calls are TRBV27 and TRBJ2-3; D remains unclear. V shed 8 bases and J shed 1 base, with 13 bases lying between them. The CDR3 extends over 14 amino acids. The germline CDR1 and CDR2 sequences are MNHEY and SMNVEV (reference sequence).

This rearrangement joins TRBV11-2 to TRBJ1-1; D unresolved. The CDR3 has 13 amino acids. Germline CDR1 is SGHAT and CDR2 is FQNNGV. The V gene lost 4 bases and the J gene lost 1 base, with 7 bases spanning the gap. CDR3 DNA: TGTGCCAGCAGCTCCCAGGAGAACACTGAAGCTTTCTTT. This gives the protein CASSSQENTEAFF.

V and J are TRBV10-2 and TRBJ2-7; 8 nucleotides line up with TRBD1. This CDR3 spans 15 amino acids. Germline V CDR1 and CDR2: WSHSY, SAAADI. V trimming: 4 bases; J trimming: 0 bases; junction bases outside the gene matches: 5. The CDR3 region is CASSAGQGVSYEQYF. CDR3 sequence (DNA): TGCGCCAGCAGTGCTGGACAGGGCGTCTCCTACGAGCAGTACTTC.

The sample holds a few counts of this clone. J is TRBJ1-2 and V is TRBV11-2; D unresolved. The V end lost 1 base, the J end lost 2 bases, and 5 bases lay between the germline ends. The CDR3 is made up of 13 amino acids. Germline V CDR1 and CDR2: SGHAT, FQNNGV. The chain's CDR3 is CASSLAGNYGYTF. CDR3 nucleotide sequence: TGTGCCAGCAGCTTAGCTGGAAACTATGGCTACACCTTC.

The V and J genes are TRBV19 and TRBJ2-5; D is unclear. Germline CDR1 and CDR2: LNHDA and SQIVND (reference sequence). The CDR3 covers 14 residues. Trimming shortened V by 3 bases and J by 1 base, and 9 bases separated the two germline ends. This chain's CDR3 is CASSMSAAQETQYF. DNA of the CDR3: TGTGCCAGTAGTATGTCCGCGGCCCAAGAGACCCAGTACTTC.

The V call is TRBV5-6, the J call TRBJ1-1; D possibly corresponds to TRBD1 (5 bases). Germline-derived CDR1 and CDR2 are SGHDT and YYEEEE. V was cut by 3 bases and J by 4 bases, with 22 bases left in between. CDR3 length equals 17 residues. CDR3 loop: CASSSRTLSRRGTEAFF. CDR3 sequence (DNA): TGTGCCAGCAGCTCACGGACGTTGAGCAGAAGGGGCACTGAAGCTTTCTTT.

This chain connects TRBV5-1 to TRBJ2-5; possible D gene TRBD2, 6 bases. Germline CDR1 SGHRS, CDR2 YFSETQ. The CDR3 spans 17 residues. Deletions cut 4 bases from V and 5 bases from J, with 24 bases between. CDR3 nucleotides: TGCGCCAGCAGCGTCGGCTGGGACGCACGGAGGGTGGAGACCCAGTACTTC. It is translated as CASSVGWDARRVETQYF.